Below, 21 T cell receptor beta chains from the same sample are listed, as sequenced in a study of shared clonotypes between healthy human individuals. Only in-frame clones appear in the TCRdb table, and some are missing; sequencing was by immunoSEQ multiplex PCR. The table records around 100,000 clones, around two thirds of them present only once. Input material: memory CD8+ T cells sorted from blood. Subset here: CD45RO+ cells pooled with CCR7-negative TemRA cells. These receptors came from a woman in her twenties or thirties in good health.

There are a few counts of this clone. The V call is TRBV4-2, the J call TRBJ2-7; D gene unclear. The CDR3 has 16 amino acids. CDR1 and CDR2 (germline): LGHNA, YNFKEQ. Between the trimmed V and J ends, which lost 0 bases and 4 bases, there was a span of 16 bases. In nucleotides, the CDR3 is TGTGCCAGCAGCCAAGAGCCTAGAAGCTTGCGGTACGAGCAGTACTTC. Translating gives CASSQEPRSLRYEQYF.

This clone came up a few times. This chain uses TRBV6-5 with TRBJ2-3, with 7 bases identical to TRBD2. CDR3 size: 13 residues. Germline CDR1 and CDR2: MNHEY and SVGAGI. Trimming cost V 5 bases and J 4 bases; bases outside gene matches: 3. The DNA of the CDR3 is TGTGCCAGCAGTGCGGGAGTGGCAGATACGCAGTATTTT. This sequence encodes CASSAGVADTQYF.

This clone has a handful of counts. Written as DNA, the CDR3 is TGTGCCAGCAGTTTAATTAGACAGACCCTTAGAGAAAAACTGTTTTTT. Its translation: CASSLIRQTLREKLFF. The chain combines TRBV28 with TRBJ1-4, with a tentative D call TRBD1 (5 bases). This CDR3 comprises 16 residues. CDR1 and CDR2 (germline): MDHEN, SYDVKM. V gave up 2 bases and J gave up 8 bases, with 18 bases separating them.

The chain employs TRBV5-1 and TRBJ2-7, with D maybe TRBD1 (6 bases). Germline V gene lookup returns CDR1 SGHRS and CDR2 YFSETQ. The CDR3 is 15 residues long. The V and J ends lost 3 bases and 5 bases respectively, with 18 bases between them. CDR3 in DNA: TGCGCCAGCAGCTGGTTCCACAGGGTCTATAACGAGCAGTACTTC. It codes for CASSWFHRVYNEQYF.

J is TRBJ2-7 and V is TRBV5-6, with a possible D match to TRBD2 (5 bases). This CDR3 is 13 amino acids long. Trimming stripped 3 bases from V and 3 bases from J, with 10 bases between. Looked up from germline, CDR1 is SGHDT and CDR2 is YYEEEE. The CDR3 here is CASSSRGSYEQYF. DNA of the CDR3: TGTGCCAGCAGCTCCCGGGGAAGCTACGAGCAGTACTTC.

V and J are TRBV19 and TRBJ1-2; possibly TRBD1 for D (5 bases). The CDR3 covers 16 residues. Germline loops: CDR1 LNHDA, CDR2 SQIVND (reference sequence). Trimming shortened V by 4 bases and J by 6 bases, and 21 bases separated the two germline ends. The CDR3 DNA sequence: TGTGCCAGTAGTAATAAGGGGCCCATTCCGGCGGATGGCTACACCTTC. Protein: CASSNKGPIPADGYTF.

This clone was recorded only once. The chain is built from TRBV6-1 and TRBJ2-7; TRBD2 agrees at 10 bases. The CDR3 has 15 residues. After removal of 0 bases from V and 2 bases from J, the junction contained 1 base not matched to a gene. Germline V gene lookup returns CDR1 MNHNS and CDR2 SASEGT. CDR3 loop: CASSEALAGAYEQYF. DNA for the CDR3: TGTGCCAGCAGTGAAGCGCTAGCGGGGGCCTACGAGCAGTACTTC.

Remarks on this clone: The identical CDR3 is also encoded by other nucleotide sequences in the sample. This chain uses TRBV7-6 with TRBJ2-7; TRBD2 is a possible D gene (6 bases). Germline-derived CDR1 and CDR2 are SGHVS and FNYEAQ. The ends were cut back, 5 bases at V and 3 bases at J, with 11 bases in the middle. The CDR3 sequence is 13 residues long. The CDR3 DNA follows: TGTGCCAGCAGCGCGGGACCTAACTACGAGCAGTACTTC. Protein sequence: CASSAGPNYEQYF.

The chain combines TRBV19 with TRBJ1-1, with unresolved D. The CDR3 loop spans 10 amino acids. CDR1 and CDR2 from the germline V gene are LNHDA and SQIVND (reference sequence). For the CDR3, the DNA is TGTGTCAAGTTCGGCACTGAAGCTTTCTTT. Amino acids: CVKFGTEAFF. Variable domain in full (rest from reference TRBV19 and TRBJ1-1): DGGITQSPKYLFRKEGQNVTLSCEQNLNHDAMYWYRQDPGQGLRLIYYSQIVNDFQKGDIAEGYSVSREKKESFPLTVTSAQKNPTAFYLCVKFGTEAFFGQGTRLTVV.

The rearrangement links TRBV25-1 to TRBJ2-2, with 11 bases aligning to TRBD1. CDR3 length: 16 residues. The germline V gene encodes CDR1 MGHDK and CDR2 SYGVNS. The V and J ends lost 3 bases and 5 bases, in that order; junction bases with no gene match: 5. CDR3 DNA sequence: TGTGCCAGCAGTGAGTTGGGACAGGGGGGGACCGGGGAGCTGTTTTTT. Amino acids: CASSELGQGGTGELFF.

Comments on this clone: Other DNA sequences in the sample encode the same CDR3. The rearrangement uses TRBV14 and TRBJ2-6; no clear D gene. The V end lost 4 bases, the J end lost 4 bases, and 20 bases lay between the germline ends. This CDR3 spans 18 amino acids. Germline assignment: CDR1 SGHDN and CDR2 FVKESK. The CDR3 DNA sequence: TGTGCCAGCAGCCTCCGACGGGCTGGCTCCTCGGGGGCCAACGTCCTGACTTTC. Translated, it gives CASSLRRAGSSGANVLTF.

This rearrangement joins TRBV5-1 to TRBJ2-1; D is undetermined. Trimming took off 6 bases at V and 8 bases at J, with 18 bases between the two ends. Per the germline V gene, CDR1 is SGHRS and CDR2 is YFSETQ. The CDR3 spans 14 residues. The CDR3: CASNFPGLPDEQFF. In DNA form, the CDR3 reads TGCGCCAGCAACTTCCCCGGCCTGCCGGATGAGCAGTTCTTC.

This chain uses TRBV2 with TRBJ2-7, with a tentative D call TRBD2 (5 bases). The V and J ends lost 7 bases and 7 bases respectively, with 20 bases between them. The CDR3 is 14 amino acids. From germline, CDR1 is SNHLY and CDR2 FYNNEI. The CDR3 sequence is CASTDEGLHWEQYF. CDR3 in DNA: TGTGCCAGCACCGATGAAGGACTCCATTGGGAGCAGTACTTC.

The sample holds one count of this clone. The chain carries TRBV27 and TRBJ2-3; no firm D call. Germline values: CDR1 MNHEY, CDR2 SMNVEV (reference sequence). The CDR3 contains 13 residues. V was shortened by 8 bases and J by 2 bases, with 11 bases between the two germline ends. The CDR3 reads CASDSKVTDTQYF. The CDR3 DNA is TGTGCCAGCGATTCCAAGGTCACAGATACGCAGTATTTT.

This chain links TRBV27 with TRBJ1-2; D is unclear. Per germline, CDR1 MNHEY and CDR2 SMNVEV (reference sequence). The V gene lost 8 bases and the J gene lost 8 bases, with 18 bases spanning the gap. The CDR3 loop spans 13 amino acids. The CDR3 reads CASRPVGEGGYTF. The CDR3 DNA reads as TGTGCCAGCCGGCCGGTGGGAGAAGGGGGCTACACCTTC.

The gene calls are TRBV7-8 and TRBJ2-7, with TRBD1 matching over 7 bases. Germline CDR1 reads SGHVS; CDR2 reads FQNEAQ. CDR3 length: 18 residues. The junction had 20 bases not matched to a gene; V was cut back by 7 bases and J by 2 bases. The CDR3 coding sequence is TGTGCCAGCACCTTGGCTCAAGGCCAGGGGGAGCCCACCTACGAGCAGTACTTC. It translates to CASTLAQGQGEPTYEQYF.

V is TRBV5-1 and J is TRBJ2-7, with D possibly being TRBD1 (5 bases). Per the germline V gene, CDR1 is SGHRS and CDR2 is YFSETQ. This CDR3 contains 13 residues. Trimming removed 5 bases at V and 0 bases at J, with 9 bases between. CDR3 DNA: TGCGCCAGCAGGCACGACAGCTCCTACGAGCAGTACTTC. Translating it yields CASRHDSSYEQYF.

The J gene is TRBJ2-7, the V gene TRBV5-1; D gene unclear. The CDR3 sequence is 14 residues long. V was trimmed by 0 bases and J by 3 bases, leaving 10 bases between them. Germline CDR1 and CDR2: SGHRS and YFSETQ. This CDR3 reads CASSLVPGFYEQYF. The CDR3 DNA follows: TGCGCCAGCAGCTTGGTCCCCGGTTTCTACGAGCAGTACTTC.

The chain couples TRBV29-1 to TRBJ1-2, with D hard to call. In germline, CDR1 is SQVTM, CDR2 ANQGSEA. This CDR3 has 11 amino acids. V was shortened by 6 bases and J by 2 bases, with 7 bases between the two germline ends. The CDR3 DNA reads as TGCAGCGTCACAGCCAACTATGGCTACACCTTC. Its translation: CSVTANYGYTF.

The V call is TRBV7-9, the J call TRBJ1-1, with no clear D. V lost 0 bases and J lost 9, with 8 bases in between. This CDR3 region has 12 residues. Per germline, CDR1 SEHNR and CDR2 FQNEAQ (reference sequence). The CDR3: CASSLAHRKAFF. CDR3 coding DNA: TGTGCCAGCAGCTTAGCGCACCGAAAAGCTTTCTTT.

Only a few counts were recorded for this clone. The chain is built from TRBV11-1 and TRBJ2-1; TRBD1 aligns across 7 bases. This CDR3 spans 18 amino acids. Germline CDR1 reads SGHAT; CDR2 reads FQDESV (reference sequence). J was trimmed by 0 bases and V by 0 bases; bases with no gene match: 8. CDR3 nucleotides: TGTGCCAGCAGCTTAGCATGGACAGGACAAAGCTCCTACAATGAGCAGTTCTTC. Translating gives CASSLAWTGQSSYNEQFF.